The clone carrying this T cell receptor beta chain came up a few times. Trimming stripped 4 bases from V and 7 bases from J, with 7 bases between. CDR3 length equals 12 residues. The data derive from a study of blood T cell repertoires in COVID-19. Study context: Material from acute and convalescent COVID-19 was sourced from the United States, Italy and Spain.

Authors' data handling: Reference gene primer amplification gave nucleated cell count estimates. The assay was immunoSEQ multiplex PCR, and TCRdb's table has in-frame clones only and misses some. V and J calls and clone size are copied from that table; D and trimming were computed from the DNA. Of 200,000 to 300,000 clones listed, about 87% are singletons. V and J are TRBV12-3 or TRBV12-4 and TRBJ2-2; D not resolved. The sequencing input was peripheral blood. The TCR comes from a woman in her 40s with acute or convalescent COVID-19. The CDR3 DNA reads TGTGCCAGCAGTTCGGAGCACGGGGAGCTGTTTTTT. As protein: CASSSEHGELFF.